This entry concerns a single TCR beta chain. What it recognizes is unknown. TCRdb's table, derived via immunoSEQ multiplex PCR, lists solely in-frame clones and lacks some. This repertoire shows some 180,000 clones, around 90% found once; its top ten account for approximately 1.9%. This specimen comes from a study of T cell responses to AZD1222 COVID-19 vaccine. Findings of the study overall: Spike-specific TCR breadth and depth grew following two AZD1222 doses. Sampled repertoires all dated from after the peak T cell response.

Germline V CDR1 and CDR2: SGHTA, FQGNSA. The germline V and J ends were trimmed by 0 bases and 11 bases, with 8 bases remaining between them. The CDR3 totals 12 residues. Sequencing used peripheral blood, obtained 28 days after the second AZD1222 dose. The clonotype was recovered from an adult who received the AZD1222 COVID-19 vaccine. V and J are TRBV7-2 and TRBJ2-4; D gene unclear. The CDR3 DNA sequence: TGTGCCAGCAGCTTAGCGGGCACATTTCAGTACTTC. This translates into CASSLAGTFQYF.